A selection of T cell receptor beta chains follows, all from one sample in a study of T cell responses to AZD1222 COVID-19 vaccine. Sequencing used immunoSEQ multiplex PCR; TCRdb keeps in-frame clones, though not all of them. The data hold over 150,000 clones, with more than 75% observed a single time. Sequencing used peripheral blood, obtained on day 0 of AZD1222 vaccination. The receptor source for this set is an adult in good health. The CDR3 runs from the conserved cysteine through the conserved F or W. The D gene is left open where the match is weak. Expanded clones get a size class; other rows say once, few or many, or leave the size out.

abundance: .
j_gene: TRBJ1-4
v_gene: TRBV30
d_gene: .
CDR3aa: CAWSRQVGNEKLFF
CDR3nt: TGTGCCTGGAGTCGACAGGTGGGGAATGAAAAACTGTTTTTT

abundance: .
j_gene: TRBJ1-6
v_gene: TRBV6-2/TRBV6-3
d_gene: .
CDR3aa: CASSLRDSPLHF
CDR3nt: TGTGCCAGCAGTCTTAGGGATTCACCCCTCCACTTT

abundance: .
j_gene: TRBJ2-1
v_gene: TRBV23-1
d_gene: .
CDR3aa: CASSQSIPSNGNEQFF
CDR3nt: TGCGCCAGCAGTCAATCGATTCCTAGCAATGGGAATGAGCAGTTCTTC

abundance: few
j_gene: TRBJ2-7
v_gene: TRBV13
d_gene: .
CDR3aa: CASSLYPGGSYEQYF
CDR3nt: TGTGCCAGCAGCTTATACCCCGGGGGCTCCTACGAGCAGTACTTC

abundance: .
j_gene: TRBJ1-1
v_gene: TRBV2
d_gene: TRBD1
CDR3aa: CASSQQGATNTEAFF
CDR3nt: TGTGCCAGCAGTCAACAGGGGGCAACGAACACTGAAGCTTTCTTT

abundance: .
j_gene: TRBJ1-1
v_gene: TRBV7-9
d_gene: TRBD1
CDR3aa: CASSSPDRVGAFF
CDR3nt: TGTGCCAGCAGCTCCCCGGACAGGGTTGGAGCTTTCTTT

abundance: .
j_gene: TRBJ2-7
v_gene: TRBV4-3
d_gene: .
CDR3aa: CASSQDYRANDEQYF
CDR3nt: TGCGCCAGCAGCCAAGACTACAGGGCCAACGACGAGCAGTACTTC

abundance: .
j_gene: TRBJ1-1
v_gene: TRBV28
d_gene: .
CDR3aa: CASSQVNTEAFF
CDR3nt: TGTGCCAGCAGTCAGGTGAACACTGAAGCTTTCTTT

abundance: .
j_gene: TRBJ1-3
v_gene: TRBV28
d_gene: .
CDR3aa: CASSPHPSGNTIYF
CDR3nt: TGTGCCAGCAGCCCCCACCCCTCTGGAAACACCATATATTTT

abundance: .
j_gene: TRBJ2-5
v_gene: TRBV29-1
d_gene: .
CDR3aa: CSARPRAPKETQYF
CDR3nt: TGCAGCGCCCGACCCAGGGCCCCTAAAGAGACCCAGTACTTC

abundance: .
j_gene: TRBJ1-2
v_gene: TRBV11-2
d_gene: TRBD1
CDR3aa: CASSLDMTGFDDGYTF
CDR3nt: TGTGCCAGCAGCTTAGACATGACAGGGTTCGACGATGGCTACACCTTC

abundance: .
j_gene: TRBJ2-5
v_gene: TRBV7-9
d_gene: .
CDR3aa: CASSLGGGSLGTQYF
CDR3nt: TGTGCCAGCAGCTTAGGCGGGGGCTCTCTGGGGACCCAGTACTTC

abundance: .
j_gene: TRBJ2-3
v_gene: TRBV2
d_gene: TRBD2
CDR3aa: CASSSLRGGTDTQYF
CDR3nt: TGTGCCAGCAGTAGTCTGCGGGGGGGCACAGATACGCAGTATTTT

abundance: .
j_gene: TRBJ2-2
v_gene: TRBV5-1
d_gene: TRBD2
CDR3aa: CASSWAAGGDLNTGELFF
CDR3nt: TGCGCCAGCAGCTGGGCTGCGGGAGGGGACCTTAACACCGGGGAGCTGTTTTTT

abundance: .
j_gene: TRBJ2-1
v_gene: TRBV6-5
d_gene: .
CDR3aa: CASRGNRAAYNEQFF
CDR3nt: TGTGCCAGCAGGGGGAACAGGGCGGCCTACAATGAGCAGTTCTTC

abundance: .
j_gene: TRBJ1-1
v_gene: TRBV5-1
d_gene: .
CDR3aa: CASSMATGDAEAFF
CDR3nt: TGCGCCAGCAGCATGGCAACAGGAGACGCTGAAGCTTTCTTT

abundance: .
j_gene: TRBJ1-2
v_gene: TRBV30
d_gene: .
CDR3aa: CAWSGQVTGIYGYTF
CDR3nt: TGTGCCTGGAGTGGACAAGTGACCGGAATCTATGGCTACACCTTC

abundance: .
j_gene: TRBJ1-4
v_gene: TRBV9
d_gene: .
CDR3aa: CASSVSDEKLFF
CDR3nt: TGTGCCAGCAGCGTATCTGACGAAAAACTGTTTTTT

abundance: .
j_gene: TRBJ1-4
v_gene: TRBV2
d_gene: .
CDR3aa: CASRGAVNEKLFF
CDR3nt: TGTGCCAGCCGGGGAGCGGTTAATGAAAAACTGTTTTTT

abundance: few
j_gene: TRBJ2-5
v_gene: TRBV5-4
d_gene: TRBD1
CDR3aa: CASRGQIQETQYF
CDR3nt: TGTGCCAGCAGGGGACAGATCCAAGAGACCCAGTACTTC

abundance: .
j_gene: TRBJ2-5
v_gene: TRBV27
d_gene: .
CDR3aa: CASSLSGGRGETQYF
CDR3nt: TGTGCCAGCAGTTTATCCGGGGGTAGGGGAGAGACCCAGTACTTC

abundance: .
j_gene: TRBJ2-5
v_gene: TRBV7-2
d_gene: .
CDR3aa: CASSLDRADGTQYF
CDR3nt: TGTGCCAGCAGCTTAGACAGGGCCGACGGGACCCAGTACTTC

abundance: .
j_gene: TRBJ2-2
v_gene: TRBV7-2
d_gene: .
CDR3aa: CASSSTGELFF
CDR3nt: TGTGCCAGCAGCTCCACAGGGGAGCTGTTTTTT

abundance: .
j_gene: TRBJ1-2
v_gene: TRBV6-1
d_gene: TRBD1
CDR3aa: CASSDTGGFEGYTF
CDR3nt: TGTGCCAGCAGTGACACAGGGGGCTTTGAGGGCTACACCTTC

abundance: .
j_gene: TRBJ2-1
v_gene: TRBV18
d_gene: .
CDR3aa: CASSLTRDSYNEQFF
CDR3nt: TGTGCCAGCTCACTCACACGTGACTCCTACAATGAGCAGTTCTTC

abundance: .
j_gene: TRBJ2-5
v_gene: TRBV6-5
d_gene: .
CDR3aa: CASNFFRGRGETQYF
CDR3nt: TGTGCCAGCAACTTCTTCCGGGGCCGGGGAGAGACCCAGTACTTC

abundance: .
j_gene: TRBJ1-5
v_gene: TRBV9
d_gene: .
CDR3aa: CASSVGGRRNQPQHF
CDR3nt: TGTGCCAGCAGCGTAGGGGGGAGGCGCAATCAGCCCCAGCATTTT

abundance: .
j_gene: TRBJ2-7
v_gene: TRBV18
d_gene: TRBD1
CDR3aa: CASSLTNTGTGTHEQYF
CDR3nt: TGTGCCAGCTCACTCACGAATACCGGGACAGGGACTCACGAGCAGTACTTC

abundance: .
j_gene: TRBJ1-4
v_gene: TRBV5-4
d_gene: .
CDR3aa: CASSPPNNEKLFF
CDR3nt: TGTGCCAGCAGCCCACCCAATAATGAAAAACTGTTTTTT

abundance: .
j_gene: TRBJ1-2
v_gene: TRBV5-1
d_gene: TRBD1
CDR3aa: CASSLIGTGAGYTF
CDR3nt: TGCGCCAGCAGCTTGATCGGGACAGGGGCTGGCTACACCTTC

abundance: .
j_gene: TRBJ2-1
v_gene: TRBV19
d_gene: TRBD2
CDR3aa: CASSTSGRDNEQFF
CDR3nt: TGTGCCAGTTCGACTAGCGGGAGAGATAATGAGCAGTTCTTC

abundance: once
j_gene: TRBJ2-5
v_gene: TRBV11-3
d_gene: TRBD1
CDR3aa: CASSSGQGDRYQETQYF
CDR3nt: TGTGCCAGCAGCTCGGGACAGGGGGACCGGTACCAAGAGACCCAGTACTTC

abundance: .
j_gene: TRBJ2-2
v_gene: TRBV11-3
d_gene: TRBD1
CDR3aa: CASSPGGTGWGTGELFF
CDR3nt: TGTGCCAGCAGCCCAGGAGGGACAGGCTGGGGCACCGGGGAGCTGTTTTTT

abundance: .
j_gene: TRBJ2-5
v_gene: TRBV7-2
d_gene: .
CDR3aa: CASSLRRRGETQYF
CDR3nt: TGTGCCAGCAGCTTAAGGAGACGGGGGGAGACCCAGTACTTC

abundance: .
j_gene: TRBJ2-7
v_gene: TRBV23-1
d_gene: TRBD1
CDR3aa: CASTSTNRVGTGRVGEQYF
CDR3nt: TGCGCCAGCACCTCTACGAATAGAGTCGGGACAGGGAGAGTTGGTGAGCAGTACTTC

abundance: .
j_gene: TRBJ1-2
v_gene: TRBV6-2/TRBV6-3
d_gene: TRBD1
CDR3aa: CASSRPGQARGYTF
CDR3nt: TGTGCCAGCAGCCGTCCGGGACAGGCGAGGGGCTACACCTTC

abundance: .
j_gene: TRBJ1-5
v_gene: TRBV30
d_gene: TRBD1
CDR3aa: CAWAWADRGQPQHF
CDR3nt: TGTGCCTGGGCCTGGGCCGACAGGGGTCAGCCCCAGCATTTT

abundance: .
j_gene: TRBJ1-1
v_gene: TRBV19
d_gene: .
CDR3aa: CASSPRDTLWNTEAFF
CDR3nt: TGTGCCAGTAGTCCCCGGGACACCTTATGGAACACTGAAGCTTTCTTT

abundance: few
j_gene: TRBJ1-1
v_gene: TRBV7-2
d_gene: .
CDR3aa: CASSLSVLTEAFF
CDR3nt: TGTGCCAGCAGCTTATCGGTACTCACTGAAGCTTTCTTT

abundance: .
j_gene: TRBJ2-5
v_gene: TRBV28
d_gene: .
CDR3aa: CASSLLTGQKTQYF
CDR3nt: TGTGCCAGCAGTTTATTGACAGGACAGAAGACCCAGTACTTC

abundance: .
j_gene: TRBJ1-5
v_gene: TRBV28
d_gene: .
CDR3aa: CASRPGGGRQPQHF
CDR3nt: TGTGCCAGCCGCCCGGGGGGGGGCCGTCAGCCCCAGCATTTT

abundance: .
j_gene: TRBJ1-6
v_gene: TRBV7-9
d_gene: TRBD1
CDR3aa: CASSLTPTGRSYNSPLHF
CDR3nt: TGTGCCAGCAGCTTAACCCCGACAGGGAGGTCCTATAATTCACCCCTCCACTTT

abundance: few
j_gene: TRBJ2-7
v_gene: TRBV27
d_gene: .
CDR3aa: CASSFGRGTFGEQYF
CDR3nt: TGTGCCAGCAGCTTTGGCCGCGGGACGTTTGGCGAGCAGTACTTC

abundance: .
j_gene: TRBJ2-7
v_gene: TRBV9
d_gene: TRBD2
CDR3aa: CASSVGIAGVYEQYF
CDR3nt: TGTGCCAGCAGCGTAGGGATAGCGGGGGTCTACGAGCAGTACTTC

abundance: .
j_gene: TRBJ1-1
v_gene: TRBV21-1
d_gene: .
CDR3aa: CASSNVRGGDTEAFF
CDR3nt: TGTGCCAGCAGCAATGTGAGAGGGGGGGACACTGAAGCTTTCTTT

abundance: .
j_gene: TRBJ2-2
v_gene: TRBV24-1
d_gene: .
CDR3aa: CATGGRGTGELFF
CDR3nt: TGTGCCACTGGAGGCAGGGGCACCGGGGAGCTGTTTTTT

abundance: .
j_gene: TRBJ1-2
v_gene: TRBV5-1
d_gene: TRBD1
CDR3aa: CASYPGQGYGYTF
CDR3nt: TGCGCCAGCTATCCGGGACAGGGTTATGGCTACACCTTC

abundance: once
j_gene: TRBJ1-2
v_gene: TRBV10-3
d_gene: .
CDR3aa: CAISLDRTEGYTF
CDR3nt: TGTGCCATCAGTCTAGACAGGACGGAGGGCTACACCTTC

abundance: .
j_gene: TRBJ1-5
v_gene: TRBV5-1
d_gene: .
CDR3aa: CASSLEGGVGNQPQHF
CDR3nt: TGCGCCAGCAGCTTGGAAGGCGGGGTAGGGAATCAGCCCCAGCATTTT